Below, 18 T cell receptor beta chains from the same sample are listed, as sequenced in a study of blood T cell repertoires in COVID-19. Profiling relied on immunoSEQ multiplex PCR, and the TCRdb table lists in-frame clones only, not all of them. The sample contains fewer than 70,000 clones, roughly 90% of which appear only once. The sequencing input was peripheral blood. Source of these receptors: a human donor in a cohort sampled during active COVID-19.

V usage is TRBV27 and J usage is TRBJ2-4; the match to TRBD2 covers 14 bases. The CDR3 covers 19 residues. Germline-derived CDR1 and CDR2 are MNHEY and SMNVEV (reference sequence). The junction had 8 bases not matched to a gene; V was cut back by 4 bases and J by 0 bases. CDR3 DNA: TGTGCCAGCAGTTCCCCCGGGACTAGCGGGGGATCAGCCAAAAACATTCAGTACTTC. Its translation is CASSSPGTSGGSAKNIQYF.

V and J are TRBV19 and TRBJ2-1; D may be TRBD2 (5 bases). The CDR3 covers 15 residues. Trimming stripped 1 base from V and 3 bases from J, with 10 bases between. Germline loops: CDR1 LNHDA, CDR2 SQIVND (reference sequence). The CDR3 DNA reads as TGTGCCAGTAGTATAGGAGGGTCTGGCTACAATGAGCAGTTCTTC. As protein: CASSIGGSGYNEQFF. Together with reference TRBV19 and TRBJ2-1, the CDR3 gives the full variable domain: DGGITQSPKYLFRKEGQNVTLSCEQNLNHDAMYWYRQDPGQGLRLIYYSQIVNDFQKGDIAEGYSVSREKKESFPLTVTSAQKNPTAFYLCASSIGGSGYNEQFFGPGTRLTVL.

The chain is built from TRBV7-2 and TRBJ1-5; unclear D gene. Germline lookup yields CDR1 SGHTA and CDR2 FQGNSA. This CDR3 has 13 residues. V was shortened by 5 bases and J by 4 bases, with 9 bases between the two germline ends. The CDR3 is CASSPTQNQPQHF. The CDR3 DNA reads TGTGCCAGCAGCCCAACGCAGAATCAGCCCCAGCATTTT. The entire variable domain, with the rest obtained from reference TRBV7-2 and TRBJ1-5, is as follows: GAGVSQSPSNKVTEKGKDVELRCDPISGHTALYWYRQSLGQGLEFLIYFQGNSAPDKSGLPSDRFSAERTGGSVSTLTIQRTQQEDSAVYLCASSPTQNQPQHFGDGTRLSIL.

The chain recombines TRBV6-2 or TRBV6-3 with TRBJ2-3; TRBD2 agrees at 10 bases. After removal of 2 bases from V and 1 base from J, the junction contained 0 bases not matched to a gene. CDR3 length: 15 residues. Germline values: CDR1 MNHEY, CDR2 SVGEGT. The CDR3 reads CASSYLAGGTDTQYF. The DNA of the CDR3 is TGTGCCAGCAGTTACCTAGCGGGGGGCACAGATACGCAGTATTTT.

The chain recombines TRBV4-1 with TRBJ1-5, with D possibly TRBD1 on 6 matching bases. V dropped 1 base and J dropped 5 bases, with 18 bases sitting between them. This CDR3 region has 17 residues. CDR1 is MGHRA and CDR2 is YSYEKL in the germline V gene. DNA for the CDR3: TGCGCCAGCAGCCAAGGACGGAACAGGGAGGGCGATCAGCCCCAGCATTTT. Translating gives CASSQGRNREGDQPQHF.

This chain connects TRBV7-8 to TRBJ2-7; TRBD1 matches 7 bases. Unmatched junction bases numbered 11, after V lost 6 bases and J lost 6 bases. Germline V gives CDR1 SGHVS, CDR2 FQNEAQ. The CDR3 extends over 14 amino acids. The CDR3 spells CASRPTGDQREQYF. In nucleotides, the CDR3 is TGTGCCAGCAGGCCCACAGGGGATCAACGCGAGCAGTACTTC. The full variable domain, rest sourced from reference TRBV7-8 and TRBJ2-7, is GAGVSQSPRYKVAKRGQDVALRCDPISGHVSLFWYQQALGQGPEFLTYFQNEAQLDKSGLPSDRFFAERPEGSVSTLKIQRTQQEDSAVYLCASRPTGDQREQYFGPGTRLTVT.

The chain has TRBV3-1 (or the pseudogene TRBV3-2) and TRBJ2-1; TRBD2 aligns across 14 bases. Germline CDR1 reads LGHDT; CDR2 reads YNNKEL (reference sequence). V lost 4 bases to trimming and J lost 9 bases; unmatched junction nucleotides: 2. The CDR3 has 14 amino acids. The CDR3 reads CASSPTSGGGEQFF. The CDR3 DNA is TGTGCCAGCAGCCCGACTAGCGGGGGGGGTGAGCAGTTCTTC.

The chain carries TRBV6-5 and TRBJ1-3; a weak D match, TRBD1 (5 bases). The germline V gene encodes CDR1 MNHEY and CDR2 SVGAGI. The CDR3 contains 14 residues. Between the trimmed V and J ends, which lost 4 bases and 0 bases, there was a span of 7 bases. CDR3 amino acids: CASSSTVSGNTIYF. CDR3 nucleotides: TGTGCCAGCAGTTCGACAGTCTCTGGAAACACCATATATTTT.

The V call is TRBV6-2 or TRBV6-3, the J call TRBJ2-7; D gene uncertain. The ends were cut back, 2 bases at V and 0 bases at J, with 8 bases in the middle. Germline CDR1 MNHEY, CDR2 SVGEGT. CDR3 size: 14 residues. The CDR3 loop is CASSYQASSYEQYF. The CDR3 DNA is TGTGCCAGCAGTTACCAGGCCAGCTCCTACGAGCAGTACTTC.

The chain links TRBV7-8 to TRBJ2-7; TRBD1 aligns across 10 bases. The ends lost 4 bases at V and 3 bases at J; junction bases unmatched: 3. The CDR3 is 14 residues long. Germline CDR1 and CDR2: SGHVS and FQNEAQ. The CDR3 sequence: CASSYRDRGYEQYF. CDR3 sequence (DNA): TGTGCCAGCAGCTACCGGGACAGGGGCTACGAGCAGTACTTC. Using reference TRBV7-8 and TRBJ2-7 for the parts outside the CDR3, the full variable domain is GAGVSQSPRYKVAKRGQDVALRCDPISGHVSLFWYQQALGQGPEFLTYFQNEAQLDKSGLPSDRFFAERPEGSVSTLKIQRTQQEDSAVYLCASSYRDRGYEQYFGPGTRLTVT.

The chain recombines TRBV18 with TRBJ2-1; 8 nucleotides agree with TRBD2. This CDR3 is built from 16 residues. J gave up 0 bases and V 6 bases, and 7 bases lay outside the gene matches. Germline CDR1 is KGHSH and CDR2 is LQKENI. The CDR3 region has the DNA TGTGCCAGCTCTATCCCAGGGACTAGCTCCTACAATGAGCAGTTCTTC. The encoded protein is CASSIPGTSSYNEQFF.

The chain couples TRBV4-3 to TRBJ2-3; 14 nucleotides align to TRBD2. The germline CDR1 and CDR2 sequences are LGHNA and YSLEER. CDR3 length: 16 amino acids. The junction had 3 bases not matched to a gene; V was cut back by 0 bases and J by 7 bases. Here the CDR3 DNA reads TGCGCCAGCAGCCAAGAGGGGACTAGCGGGAGTTATACGCAGTATTTT. This sequence encodes CASSQEGTSGSYTQYF.

The count of this clone is one. The chain employs TRBV14 and TRBJ2-1, with 7 positions matching TRBD1. Germline lookup yields CDR1 SGHDN and CDR2 FVKESK. The length of the CDR3 is 14 residues. Losses at the gene ends were 4 bases for V and 10 bases for J; bases not matched to a gene: 10. Here the CDR3 DNA reads TGTGCCAGCAGCCCACAGGGGTCTATCCCCGAGCAGTTCTTC. This gives the protein CASSPQGSIPEQFF.

CDR3 sequence: CASSQGMGRQPQHF. DNA for the CDR3: TGCGCCAGCAGCCAAGGTATGGGGCGTCAGCCCCAGCATTTT. The chain joins TRBV4-3 to TRBJ1-5; D perhaps matches TRBD1 (5 bases). There are 14 residues in the CDR3. Germline V gene data show CDR1 as LGHNA and CDR2 as YSLEER. V was cut by 1 base and J by 6 bases, with 10 bases left in between.

The V gene is TRBV6-5, the J gene TRBJ2-3, with 12 bases that match TRBD2. The length of the CDR3 is 15 residues. Germline loops: CDR1 MNHEY, CDR2 SVGAGI. J lost 6 bases, V lost 6 bases, and 7 bases had no gene match. The DNA for the CDR3 is TGTGCCAGCAGCCTACTAGCGGGGGGTGGGGATACGCAGTATTTT. Translation gives CASSLLAGGGDTQYF.

V gene TRBV9 combines with J gene TRBJ1-2, with 7 bases aligning to TRBD1. The CDR3 sequence is 15 residues long. The germline gives CDR1 SGDLS, CDR2 YYNGEE. J was trimmed by 6 bases and V by 3 bases; bases with no gene match: 11. The CDR3 reads CASSAGDRHRDGYTF. CDR3 in DNA: TGTGCCAGCAGCGCAGGGGACAGACACAGGGATGGCTACACCTTC.

The genes are TRBV7-2 and TRBJ2-3; 8 nucleotides line up with TRBD2. CDR3 size: 15 residues. The germline gives CDR1 SGHTA, CDR2 FQGNSA. The trim removed 5 bases at V and 6 bases at J, leaving 10 bases unmatched. CDR3 loop: CASSRGGAWGDTQYF. The CDR3 DNA reads as TGTGCCAGCAGCCGGGGGGGGGCCTGGGGGGATACGCAGTATTTT.

This clone occurred a few times. The V gene is TRBV3-1 (or the pseudogene TRBV3-2), the J gene TRBJ1-1, with D tentatively TRBD1 (5 bases). V gave up 1 base and J gave up 5 bases, with 8 bases separating them. This CDR3 has 13 residues. Germline V gene lookup returns CDR1 LGHDT and CDR2 YNNKEL (reference sequence). The CDR3 DNA follows: TGTGCCAGCAGCCAAGCGGCAGGGACTGAAGCTTTCTTT. Translated, it gives CASSQAAGTEAFF.